The T cell receptor (beta chain) under discussion was sequenced for a study of control samples from healthy donors and cancer patients. This CDR3 is built from 12 residues. Trimming left V 4 bases short and J 5 bases short, with 8 bases between. The germline V gene encodes CDR1 MGHRA and CDR2 YSYEKL. Profiled with immunoSEQ multiplex PCR; TCRdb holds only in-frame clones, not every one. The table includes about 120,000 clones, about 87% detected once. Sample: blood. The TCR was taken from a man in his thirties or forties in good health. The V call is TRBV4-1, the J call TRBJ1-1, with a tentative D call TRBD1 (5 bases). Here the CDR3 DNA reads TGCGCCAGCAGCCCCAGGGATACTGAAGCTTTCTTT. Translated: CASSPRDTEAFF.